There are many counts of the clone carrying this T cell receptor beta chain. Its antigen is as yet unknown. The read ends 3 residues shy of where the CDR3 ends; the end is completed using the germline J gene. The data are from a study of T cell clonality in common variable immunodeficiency. Study-level findings and limits: Links between repertoire features and CVID complications were heterogeneity-limited. CVID subjects shared fewer TCRbeta clones than healthy controls did.

Some clones are missing from TCRdb's copy, which holds only in-frame ones; the method was immunoSEQ multiplex PCR. The sample yields 35,000 to 50,000 clones, without any singletons. Heparinized whole blood, about 5 to 9 ml, came from each donor. V trimming: 7 bases; J trimming: 5 bases; junction bases outside the gene matches: 6. Looked up from germline, CDR1 is SGHDN and CDR2 is FVKESK. The length of the CDR3 is 13 residues. The TCR was taken from a person aged 18 to 75 in good health. The sequenced sample consisted of peripheral blood mononuclear cells. The J gene is TRBJ2-3, the V gene TRBV14; TRBD2 matches 7 bases. CDR3 DNA, as far as it was read: TGTGCCAGCACCCGACAGCGGGGAGATACG. Amino acid sequence: CASTRQRGDT. The full CDR3 protein reads CASTRQRGDTQYF.